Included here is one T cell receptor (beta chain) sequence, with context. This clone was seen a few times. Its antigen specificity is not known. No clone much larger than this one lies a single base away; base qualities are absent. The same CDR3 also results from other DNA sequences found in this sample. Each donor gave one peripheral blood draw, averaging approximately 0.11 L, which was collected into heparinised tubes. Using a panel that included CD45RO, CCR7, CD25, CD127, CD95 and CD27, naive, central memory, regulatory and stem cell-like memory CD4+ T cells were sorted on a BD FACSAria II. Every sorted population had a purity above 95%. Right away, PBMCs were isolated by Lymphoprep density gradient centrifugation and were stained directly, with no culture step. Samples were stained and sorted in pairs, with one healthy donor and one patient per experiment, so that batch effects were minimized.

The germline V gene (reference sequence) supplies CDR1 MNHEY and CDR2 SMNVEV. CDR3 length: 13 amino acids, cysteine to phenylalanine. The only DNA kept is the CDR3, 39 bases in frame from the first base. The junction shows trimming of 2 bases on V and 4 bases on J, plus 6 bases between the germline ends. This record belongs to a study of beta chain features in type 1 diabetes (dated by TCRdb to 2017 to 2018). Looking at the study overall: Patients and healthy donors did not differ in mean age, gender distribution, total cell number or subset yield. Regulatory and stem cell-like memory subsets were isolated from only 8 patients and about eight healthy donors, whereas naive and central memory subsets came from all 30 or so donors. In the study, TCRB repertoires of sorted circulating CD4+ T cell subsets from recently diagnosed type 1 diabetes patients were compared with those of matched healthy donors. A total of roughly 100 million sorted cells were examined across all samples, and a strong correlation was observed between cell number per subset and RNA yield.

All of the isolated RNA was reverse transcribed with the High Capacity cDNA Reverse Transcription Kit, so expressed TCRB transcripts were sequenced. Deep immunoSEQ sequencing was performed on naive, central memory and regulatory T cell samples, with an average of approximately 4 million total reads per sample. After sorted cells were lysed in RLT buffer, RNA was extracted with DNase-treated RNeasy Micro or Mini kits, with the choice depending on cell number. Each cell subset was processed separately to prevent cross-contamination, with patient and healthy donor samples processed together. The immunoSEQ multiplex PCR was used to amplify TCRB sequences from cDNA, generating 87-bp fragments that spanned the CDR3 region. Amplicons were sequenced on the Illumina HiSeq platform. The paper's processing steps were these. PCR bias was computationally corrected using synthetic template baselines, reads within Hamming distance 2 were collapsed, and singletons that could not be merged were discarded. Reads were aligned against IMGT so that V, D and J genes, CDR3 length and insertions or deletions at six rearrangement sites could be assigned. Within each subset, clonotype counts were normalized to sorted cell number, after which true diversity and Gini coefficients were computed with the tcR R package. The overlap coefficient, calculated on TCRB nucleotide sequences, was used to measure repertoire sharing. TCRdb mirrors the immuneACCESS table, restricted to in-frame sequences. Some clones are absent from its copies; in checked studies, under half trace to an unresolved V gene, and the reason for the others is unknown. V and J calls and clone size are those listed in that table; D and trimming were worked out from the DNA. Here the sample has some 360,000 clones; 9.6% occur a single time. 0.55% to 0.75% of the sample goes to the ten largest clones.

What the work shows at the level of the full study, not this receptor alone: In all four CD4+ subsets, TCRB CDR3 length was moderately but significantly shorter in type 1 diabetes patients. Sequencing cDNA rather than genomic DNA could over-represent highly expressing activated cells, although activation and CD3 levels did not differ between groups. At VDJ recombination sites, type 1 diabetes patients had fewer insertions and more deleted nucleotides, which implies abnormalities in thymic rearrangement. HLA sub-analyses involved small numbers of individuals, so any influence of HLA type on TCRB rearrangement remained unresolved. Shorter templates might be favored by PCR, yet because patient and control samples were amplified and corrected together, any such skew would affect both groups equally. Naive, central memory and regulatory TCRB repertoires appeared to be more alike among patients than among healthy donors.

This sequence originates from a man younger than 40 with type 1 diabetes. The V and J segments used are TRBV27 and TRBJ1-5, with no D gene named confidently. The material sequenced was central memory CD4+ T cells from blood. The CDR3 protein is CASSLNRNQPQHF. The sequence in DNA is TGTGCCAGCAGTTTAAACAGAAATCAGCCCCAGCATTTT.